Shown below are 10 T cell receptor beta chains from a single sample sequenced in a study of T cells in placental villitis. This was the immunoSEQ v4 assay. Libraries were prepared by immunoSEQ multiplex PCR; TCRdb keeps only in-frame clonotypes and omits some of them. The sample lists around 5,700 clones; roughly 78% were seen once. Sequenced sample: placental tissue containing maternal and fetal cells. These receptors were collected from a human patient with infectious villitis; the placental T cells may come from both mother and fetus.

This sequence joins TRBV2 and TRBJ2-3, with D perhaps matching TRBD1 or TRBD2 (6 bases each). The length of the CDR3 is 15 residues. V was pared by 4 bases and J by 0 bases, with 11 bases between. Germline CDR1 SNHLY, CDR2 FYNNEI. Here the CDR3 DNA reads TGTGCCAGCAGTGGGGGGGCCGGTAGCACAGATACGCAGTATTTT. Protein sequence: CASSGGAGSTDTQYF.

The chain joins TRBV2 to TRBJ2-1; 7 nucleotides line up with TRBD1. Trimming cost V 7 bases and J 6 bases; bases outside gene matches: 6. The germline V gene has CDR1 SNHLY and CDR2 FYNNEI. This CDR3 spans 13 amino acids. The DNA of the CDR3 is TGTGCCAGCACGACAGGGCGGTTCAATGAGCAGTTCTTC. This gives the protein CASTTGRFNEQFF.

The V and J genes are TRBV30 and TRBJ2-7; TRBD1 might be the D (5 bases). The CDR3 has 13 residues. Germline V lookup: CDR1 GTSNPN, CDR2 SVGIG (reference sequence). Trimming pared 2 bases from V and 0 bases from J, leaving 8 bases between. The CDR3 region is CAWSRGHSYEQYF. The CDR3 region has the DNA TGTGCCTGGAGTAGGGGCCACTCCTACGAGCAGTACTTC.

This sequence joins TRBV28 and TRBJ1-2; 9 nucleotides match TRBD1. Germline assignment: CDR1 MDHEN and CDR2 SYDVKM. The CDR3 length is 14 residues. The ends lost 6 bases at V and 4 bases at J; junction bases unmatched: 6. The CDR3 sequence: CASRGQGVSYGYTF. Written as DNA, the CDR3 is TGTGCCAGCAGGGGACAGGGAGTATCCTATGGCTACACCTTC.

The chain links TRBV24-1 to TRBJ2-6, with a possible D match to TRBD1 (5 bases). V lost 2 bases, J lost 0 bases, and 7 bases lay in between. Germline values: CDR1 KGHDR, CDR2 SFDVKD. The length of the CDR3 is 16 residues. CDR3 protein: CATSDSRASGANVLTF. In DNA form, the CDR3 reads TGTGCCACCAGTGATTCCAGGGCCTCTGGGGCCAACGTCCTGACTTTC.

This clone turned up a few times. The chain links TRBV28 to TRBJ1-4, with TRBD1 as a possible D gene (5 bases). Trimming pared 5 bases from V and 6 bases from J, leaving 16 bases between. Germline-derived CDR1 and CDR2 are MDHEN and SYDVKM. The CDR3 runs to 15 residues. The CDR3 spells CASSPSGEGHEKLFF. In DNA form, the CDR3 reads TGTGCCAGCAGTCCCTCCGGGGAGGGGCATGAAAAACTGTTTTTT.

This clone was seen only a few times. The gene calls are TRBV5-5 and TRBJ2-7, with D uncertain. This CDR3 is built from 13 residues. Looked up from germline, CDR1 is SGHKS and CDR2 is YYEKEE (reference sequence). V lost 2 bases to trimming and J lost 0 bases, with 6 bases between them. The CDR3 DNA follows: TGTGCCAGCAGCTTCGAAGTCTCCTACGAGCAGTACTTC. Its protein product is CASSFEVSYEQYF.

This clone was seen just once. The sample carries other DNA sequences with the same CDR3. This sequence joins TRBV19 and TRBJ1-5, with a tentative D call TRBD1 (6 bases). Germline CDR1 LNHDA, CDR2 SQIVND (reference sequence). The ends were cut back, 6 bases at V and 4 bases at J, with 7 bases in the middle. CDR3 size: 12 residues. The CDR3 here is CASRGGNQPQHF. Here the CDR3 DNA reads TGTGCCAGTAGAGGGGGGAATCAGCCCCAGCATTTT.

The chain is built from TRBV27 and TRBJ1-5, with 8 bases lining up with TRBD1. The CDR3 contains 15 residues. Germline V gene data show CDR1 as MNHEY and CDR2 as SMNVEV (reference sequence). Unmatched junction bases numbered 9, after V lost 7 bases and J lost 4 bases. This CDR3 is CASNSRGTGNQPQHF. The CDR3 DNA follows: TGTGCCAGCAACTCCCGAGGGACAGGTAATCAGCCCCAGCATTTT.

The chain combines TRBV7-8 with TRBJ1-1; D is ambiguous. From germline, CDR1 is SGHVS and CDR2 FQNEAQ. V was trimmed by 5 bases and J by 5 bases, leaving 12 bases between them. The CDR3 runs to 13 residues. Written as DNA, the CDR3 is TGTGCCAGCAGCCCAAGCGGGGTAACTGAAGCTTTCTTT. This codes for CASSPSGVTEAFF.